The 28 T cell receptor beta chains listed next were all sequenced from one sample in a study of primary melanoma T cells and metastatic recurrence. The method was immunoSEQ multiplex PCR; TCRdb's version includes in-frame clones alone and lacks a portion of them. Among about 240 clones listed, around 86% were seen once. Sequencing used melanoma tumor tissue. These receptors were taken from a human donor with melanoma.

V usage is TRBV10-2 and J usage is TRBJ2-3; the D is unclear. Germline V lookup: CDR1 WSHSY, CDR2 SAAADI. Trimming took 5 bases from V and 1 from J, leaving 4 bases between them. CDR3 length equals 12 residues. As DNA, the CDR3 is TGCGCCAGCAGTATTCGCACAGATACGCAGTATTTT. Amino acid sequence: CASSIRTDTQYF.

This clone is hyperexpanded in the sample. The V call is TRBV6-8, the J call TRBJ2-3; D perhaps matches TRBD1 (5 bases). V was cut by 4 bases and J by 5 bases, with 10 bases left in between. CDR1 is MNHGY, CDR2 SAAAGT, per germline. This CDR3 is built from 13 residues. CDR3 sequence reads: CASSFHTGDTQYF. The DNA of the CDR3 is TGTGCCAGCAGTTTCCATACAGGAGATACGCAGTATTTT.

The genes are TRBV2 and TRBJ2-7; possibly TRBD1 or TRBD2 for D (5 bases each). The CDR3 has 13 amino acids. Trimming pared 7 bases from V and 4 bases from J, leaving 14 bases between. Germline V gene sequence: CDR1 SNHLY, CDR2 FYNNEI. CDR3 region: CASIGTDLYEQYF. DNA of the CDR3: TGTGCCAGCATAGGGACGGATCTTTACGAGCAGTACTTC.

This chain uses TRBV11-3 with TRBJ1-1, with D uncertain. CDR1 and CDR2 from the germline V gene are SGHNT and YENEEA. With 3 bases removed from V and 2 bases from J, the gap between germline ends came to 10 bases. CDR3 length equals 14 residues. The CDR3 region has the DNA TGTGCCAGCAGCTTTAACACGGAAAACACTGAAGCTTTCTTT. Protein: CASSFNTENTEAFF.

The DNA of the CDR3 is TGTGCCACCCATTCGGGTGCGGGGGGCCGGGATACGCAGTATTTT. Protein product: CATHSGAGGRDTQYF. The V gene is TRBV22-1, the J gene TRBJ2-3; the table's D call, TRBD2, has no DNA check behind it. TRBV22-1 is deemed a pseudogene. This CDR3 is 15 amino acids long.

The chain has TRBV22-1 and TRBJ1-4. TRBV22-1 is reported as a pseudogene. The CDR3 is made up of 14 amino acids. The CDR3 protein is CASSLQGANEKLFF. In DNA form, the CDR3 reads TGTGCTAGCAGCCTCCAGGGAGCTAATGAAAAACTGTTTTTT.

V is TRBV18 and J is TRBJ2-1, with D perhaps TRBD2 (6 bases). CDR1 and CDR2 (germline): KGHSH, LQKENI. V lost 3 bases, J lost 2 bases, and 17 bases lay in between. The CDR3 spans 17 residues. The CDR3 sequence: CASSPGFGGVTYNEQFF. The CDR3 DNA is TGTGCCAGCTCACCGGGTTTCGGCGGGGTAACCTACAATGAGCAGTTCTTC.

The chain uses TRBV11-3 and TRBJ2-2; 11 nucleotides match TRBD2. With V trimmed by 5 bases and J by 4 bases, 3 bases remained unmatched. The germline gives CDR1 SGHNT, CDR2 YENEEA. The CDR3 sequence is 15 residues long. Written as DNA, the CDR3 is TGTGCCAGCAGCGTAACTAGCGGGGGCACCGGGGAGCTGTTTTTT. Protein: CASSVTSGGTGELFF.

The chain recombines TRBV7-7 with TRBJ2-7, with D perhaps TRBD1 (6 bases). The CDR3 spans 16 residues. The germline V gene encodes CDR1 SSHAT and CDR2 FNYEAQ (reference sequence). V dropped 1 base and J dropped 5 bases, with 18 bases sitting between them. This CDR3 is CASSLETEGVFNEQYF. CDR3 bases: TGTGCCAGCAGCTTAGAGACTGAGGGGGTTTTTAACGAGCAGTACTTC.

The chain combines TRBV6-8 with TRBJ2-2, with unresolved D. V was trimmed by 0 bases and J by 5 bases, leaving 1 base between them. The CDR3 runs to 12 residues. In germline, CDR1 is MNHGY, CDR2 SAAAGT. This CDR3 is CASSYSTGELFF. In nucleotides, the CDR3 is TGTGCCAGCAGTTACTCGACCGGGGAGCTGTTTTTT.

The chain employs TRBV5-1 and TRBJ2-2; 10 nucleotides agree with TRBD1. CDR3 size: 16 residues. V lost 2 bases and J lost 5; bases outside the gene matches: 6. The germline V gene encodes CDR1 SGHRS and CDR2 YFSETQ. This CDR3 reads CASSLRGQGSTGELFF. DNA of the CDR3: TGCGCCAGCAGCTTAAGGGGACAGGGGAGTACCGGGGAGCTGTTTTTT.

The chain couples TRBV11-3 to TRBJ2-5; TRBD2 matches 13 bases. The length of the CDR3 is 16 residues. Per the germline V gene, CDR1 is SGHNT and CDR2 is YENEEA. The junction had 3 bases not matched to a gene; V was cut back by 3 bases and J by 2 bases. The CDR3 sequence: CASSLTSGGPQETQYF. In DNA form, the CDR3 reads TGTGCCAGCAGCTTGACTAGCGGGGGGCCTCAAGAGACCCAGTACTTC.

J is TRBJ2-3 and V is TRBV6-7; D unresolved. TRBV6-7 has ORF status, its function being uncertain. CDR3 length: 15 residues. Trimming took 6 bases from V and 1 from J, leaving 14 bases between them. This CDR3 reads CASSEEAAGTDTQYF. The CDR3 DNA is TGTGCCAGCAGCGAAGAGGCAGCAGGCACAGATACGCAGTATTTT.

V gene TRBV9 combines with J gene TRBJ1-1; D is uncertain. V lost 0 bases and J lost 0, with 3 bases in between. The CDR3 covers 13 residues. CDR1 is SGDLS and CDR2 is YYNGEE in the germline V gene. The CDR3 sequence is CASSVDLNTEAFF. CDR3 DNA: TGTGCCAGCAGCGTAGATCTGAACACTGAAGCTTTCTTT.

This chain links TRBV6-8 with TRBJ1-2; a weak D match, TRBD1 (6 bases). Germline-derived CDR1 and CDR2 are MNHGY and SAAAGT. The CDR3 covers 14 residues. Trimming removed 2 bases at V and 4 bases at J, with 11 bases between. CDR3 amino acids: CASSYEADSYGYTF. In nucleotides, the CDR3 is TGTGCCAGCAGTTACGAGGCGGACAGCTATGGCTACACCTTC.

The CDR3 sequence: CASRSSVGDQPQHF. The CDR3 region has the DNA TGTGCCAGCAGAAGCTCCGTGGGAGACCAGCCCCAGCATTTT. V and J are TRBV6-8 and TRBJ1-5, with unresolved D. The CDR3 sequence is 14 residues long. V lost 6 bases and J lost 7, with 16 bases in between. Germline V lookup: CDR1 MNHGY, CDR2 SAAAGT.

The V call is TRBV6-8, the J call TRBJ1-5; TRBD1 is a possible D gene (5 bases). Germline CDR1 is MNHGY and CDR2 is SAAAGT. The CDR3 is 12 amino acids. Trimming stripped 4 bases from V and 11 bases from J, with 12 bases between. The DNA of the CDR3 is TGTGCCAGCAGTTTAGGGACGTCGTCCCAGCATTTT. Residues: CASSLGTSSQHF.

CDR3 amino acids: CATSRDPGQIRTGELFF. The CDR3 nucleotides are TGTGCCACCAGCAGAGATCCAGGACAGATTCGGACCGGGGAGCTGTTTTTT. The chain is built from TRBV15 and TRBJ2-2; possible D gene TRBD1, 6 bases. CDR3 length: 17 residues. The V gene's germline CDR1 is LNHNV and CDR2 YYDKDF (reference sequence). Trimming shortened V by 0 bases and J by 5 bases, and 16 bases separated the two germline ends.

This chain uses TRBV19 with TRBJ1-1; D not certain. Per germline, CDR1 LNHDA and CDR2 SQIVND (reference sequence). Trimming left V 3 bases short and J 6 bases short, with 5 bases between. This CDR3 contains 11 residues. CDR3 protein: CASSMGPEAFF. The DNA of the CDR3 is TGTGCCAGTAGTATGGGTCCTGAAGCTTTCTTT.

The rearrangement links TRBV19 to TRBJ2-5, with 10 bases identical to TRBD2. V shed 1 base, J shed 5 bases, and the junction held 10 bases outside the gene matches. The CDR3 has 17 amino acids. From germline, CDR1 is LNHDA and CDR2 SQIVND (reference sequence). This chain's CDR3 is CASSIVVSGGQSETQYF. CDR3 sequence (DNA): TGTGCCAGTAGTATAGTGGTTAGCGGGGGGCAGTCGGAGACCCAGTACTTC.

The CDR3 nucleotides are TGTGCCAGCAGCTTTAGCGGGGTCACTGAAGCTTTCTTT. This sequence encodes CASSFSGVTEAFF. The chain employs TRBV14 and TRBJ1-1, with no clear D. V lost 5 bases and J lost 4, with 11 bases in between. CDR3 length: 13 residues. Germline lookup yields CDR1 SGHDN and CDR2 FVKESK.

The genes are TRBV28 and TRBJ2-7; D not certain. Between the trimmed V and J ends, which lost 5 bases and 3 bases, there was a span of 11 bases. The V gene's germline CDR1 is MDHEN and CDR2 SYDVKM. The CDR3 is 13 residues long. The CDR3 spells CASSVGRRYEQYF. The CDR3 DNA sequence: TGTGCCAGCAGTGTAGGTCGTCGCTACGAGCAGTACTTC.

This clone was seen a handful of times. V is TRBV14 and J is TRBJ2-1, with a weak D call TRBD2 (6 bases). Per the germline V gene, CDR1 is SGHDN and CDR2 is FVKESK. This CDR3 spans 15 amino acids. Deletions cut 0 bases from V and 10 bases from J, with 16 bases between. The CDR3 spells CASSQDSVEGREQFF. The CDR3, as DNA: TGTGCCAGCAGCCAAGATTCGGTGGAGGGACGGGAGCAGTTCTTC. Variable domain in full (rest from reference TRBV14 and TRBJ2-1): EAGVTQFPSHSVIEKGQTVTLRCDPISGHDNLYWYRRVMGKEIKFLLHFVKESKQDESGMPNNRFLAERTGGTYSTLKVQPAELEDSGVYFCASSQDSVEGREQFFGPGTRLTVL.

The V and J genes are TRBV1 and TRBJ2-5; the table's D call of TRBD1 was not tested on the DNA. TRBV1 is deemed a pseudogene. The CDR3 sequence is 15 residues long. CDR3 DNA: TGCGCCAGCAGCCCTGAGGGACAGCTACAAGAGACCCAGTACTTC. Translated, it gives CASSPEGQLQETQYF.

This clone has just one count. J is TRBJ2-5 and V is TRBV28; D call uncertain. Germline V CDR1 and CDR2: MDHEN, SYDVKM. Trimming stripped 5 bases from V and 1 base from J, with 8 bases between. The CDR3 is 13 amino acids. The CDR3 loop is CASSRSVQETQYF. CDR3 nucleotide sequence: TGTGCCAGCAGTCGGAGCGTCCAAGAGACCCAGTACTTC.

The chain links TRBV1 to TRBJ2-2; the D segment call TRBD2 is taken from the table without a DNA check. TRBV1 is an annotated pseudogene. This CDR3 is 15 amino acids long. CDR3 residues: CASSQVELVPGELFF. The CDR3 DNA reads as TGCGCCAGCAGCCAAGTCGAGTTAGTCCCCGGGGAGCTGTTTTTT.

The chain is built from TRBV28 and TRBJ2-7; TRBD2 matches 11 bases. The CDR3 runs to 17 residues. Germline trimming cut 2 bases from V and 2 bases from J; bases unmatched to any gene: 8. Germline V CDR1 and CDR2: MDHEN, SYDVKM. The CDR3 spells CASSLDLAGGQTYEQYF. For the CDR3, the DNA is TGTGCCAGCAGTTTAGACCTAGCGGGGGGCCAAACCTACGAGCAGTACTTC.

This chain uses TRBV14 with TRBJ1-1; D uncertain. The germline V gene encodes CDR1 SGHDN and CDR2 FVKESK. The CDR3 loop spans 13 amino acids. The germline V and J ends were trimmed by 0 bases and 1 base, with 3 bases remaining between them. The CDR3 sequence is CASSQDRNTEAFF. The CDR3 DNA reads TGTGCCAGCAGCCAAGACAGGAACACTGAAGCTTTCTTT.